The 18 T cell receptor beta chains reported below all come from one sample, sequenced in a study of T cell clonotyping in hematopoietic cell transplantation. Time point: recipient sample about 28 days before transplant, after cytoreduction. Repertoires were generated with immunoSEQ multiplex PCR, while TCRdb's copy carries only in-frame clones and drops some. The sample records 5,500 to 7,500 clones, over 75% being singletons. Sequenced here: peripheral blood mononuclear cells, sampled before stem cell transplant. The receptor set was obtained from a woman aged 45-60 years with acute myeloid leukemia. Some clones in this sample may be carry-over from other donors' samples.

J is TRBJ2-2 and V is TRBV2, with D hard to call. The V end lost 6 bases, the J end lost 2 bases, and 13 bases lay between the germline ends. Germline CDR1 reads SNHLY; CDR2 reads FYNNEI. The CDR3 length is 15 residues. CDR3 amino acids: CASSPTRLNTGELFF. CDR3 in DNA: TGTGCCAGCAGCCCCACCCGGCTTAACACCGGGGAGCTGTTTTTT.

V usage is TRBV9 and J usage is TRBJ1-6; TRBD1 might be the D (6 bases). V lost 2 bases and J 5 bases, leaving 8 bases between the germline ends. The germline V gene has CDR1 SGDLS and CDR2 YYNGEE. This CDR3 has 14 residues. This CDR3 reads CASSVRQDNSPLHF. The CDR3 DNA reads TGTGCCAGCAGCGTGAGACAGGATAATTCACCCCTCCACTTT. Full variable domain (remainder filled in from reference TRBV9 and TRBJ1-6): DSGVTQTPKHLITATGQRVTLRCSPRSGDLSVYWYQQSLDQGLQFLIQYYNGEERAKGNILERFSAQQFPDLHSELNLSSLELGDSALYFCASSVRQDNSPLHFGNGTRLTVT.

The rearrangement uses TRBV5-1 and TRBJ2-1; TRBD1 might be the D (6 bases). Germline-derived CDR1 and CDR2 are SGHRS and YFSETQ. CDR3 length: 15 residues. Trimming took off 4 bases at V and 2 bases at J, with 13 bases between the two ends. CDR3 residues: CASSPGQTTYNEQFF. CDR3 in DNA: TGCGCCAGCAGCCCTGGACAGACGACCTACAATGAGCAGTTCTTC. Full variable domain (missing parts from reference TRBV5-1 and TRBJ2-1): KAGVTQTPRYLIKTRGQQVTLSCSPISGHRSVSWYQQTPGQGLQFLFEYFSETQRNKGNFPGRFSGRQFSNSRSEMNVSTLELGDSALYLCASSPGQTTYNEQFFGPGTRLTVL.

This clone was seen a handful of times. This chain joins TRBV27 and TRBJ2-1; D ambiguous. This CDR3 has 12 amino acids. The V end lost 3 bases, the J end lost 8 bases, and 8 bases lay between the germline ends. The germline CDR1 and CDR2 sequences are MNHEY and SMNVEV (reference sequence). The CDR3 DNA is TGTGCCAGCAGTTTGGCCCGGGATGAGCAGTTCTTC. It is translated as CASSLARDEQFF.

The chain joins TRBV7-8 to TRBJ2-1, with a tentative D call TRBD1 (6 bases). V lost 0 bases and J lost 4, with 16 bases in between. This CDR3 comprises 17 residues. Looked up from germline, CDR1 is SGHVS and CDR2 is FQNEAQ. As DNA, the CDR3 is TGTGCCAGCAGCTTAGCGGTGGACAGTTTAGGATACAATGAGCAGTTCTTC. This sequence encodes CASSLAVDSLGYNEQFF.

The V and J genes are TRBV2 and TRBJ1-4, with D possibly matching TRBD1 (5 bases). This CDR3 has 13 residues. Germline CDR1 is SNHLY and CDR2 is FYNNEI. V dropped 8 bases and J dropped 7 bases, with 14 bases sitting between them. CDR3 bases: TGTGCCAGCCTCAGGGAAATGGTTGAAAAACTGTTTTTT. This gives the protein CASLREMVEKLFF. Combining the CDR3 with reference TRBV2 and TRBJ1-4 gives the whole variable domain EPEVTQTPSHQVTQMGQEVILRCVPISNHLYFYWYRQILGQKVEFLVSFYNNEISEKSEIFDDQFSVERPDGSNFTLKIRSTKLEDSAMYFCASLREMVEKLFFGSGTQLSVL.

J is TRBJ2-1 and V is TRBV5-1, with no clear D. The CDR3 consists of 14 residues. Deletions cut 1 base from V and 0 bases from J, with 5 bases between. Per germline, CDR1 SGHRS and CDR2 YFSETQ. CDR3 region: CASSLQNSYNEQFF. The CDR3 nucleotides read TGCGCCAGCAGCTTGCAGAACTCCTACAATGAGCAGTTCTTC.

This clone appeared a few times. The CDR3 loop reads CASSPDRYEANYGYTF. The CDR3 region has the DNA TGTGCCAGCAGCCCGGACAGGTATGAGGCTAACTATGGCTACACCTTC. This chain connects TRBV11-3 to TRBJ1-2; 7 bases agree with TRBD1. Germline lookup yields CDR1 SGHNT and CDR2 YENEEA. This CDR3 is 16 amino acids long. V shed 5 bases and J 0 bases; nucleotides not matched to a gene: 9.

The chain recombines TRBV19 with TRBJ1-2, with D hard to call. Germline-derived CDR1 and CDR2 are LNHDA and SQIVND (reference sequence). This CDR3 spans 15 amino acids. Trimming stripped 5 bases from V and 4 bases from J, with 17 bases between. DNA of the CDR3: TGTGCCAGTAGTCTCACTTTGGGCAGATCCTATGGCTACACCTTC. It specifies CASSLTLGRSYGYTF.

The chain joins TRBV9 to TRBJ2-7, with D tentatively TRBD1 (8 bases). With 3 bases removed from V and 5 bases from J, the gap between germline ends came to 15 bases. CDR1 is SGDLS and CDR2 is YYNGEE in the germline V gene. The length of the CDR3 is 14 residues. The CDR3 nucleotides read TGTGCCAGCAGCGCTGACAGGGGAGGGGACGAGCAGTACTTC. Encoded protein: CASSADRGGDEQYF.

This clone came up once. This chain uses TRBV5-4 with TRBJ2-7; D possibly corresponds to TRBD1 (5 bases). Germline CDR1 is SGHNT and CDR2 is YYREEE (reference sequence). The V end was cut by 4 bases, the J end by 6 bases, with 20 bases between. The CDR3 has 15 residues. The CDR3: CASSPGADTLSEQYF. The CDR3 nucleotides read TGTGCCAGCAGCCCAGGCGCGGACACCTTATCCGAGCAGTACTTC.

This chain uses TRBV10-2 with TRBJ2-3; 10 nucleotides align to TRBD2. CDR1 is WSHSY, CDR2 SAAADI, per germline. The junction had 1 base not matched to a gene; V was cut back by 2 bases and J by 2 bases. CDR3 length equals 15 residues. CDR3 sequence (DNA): TGCGCCAGCAGTGAGGGACTAGCGGTCACAGATACGCAGTATTTT. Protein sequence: CASSEGLAVTDTQYF.

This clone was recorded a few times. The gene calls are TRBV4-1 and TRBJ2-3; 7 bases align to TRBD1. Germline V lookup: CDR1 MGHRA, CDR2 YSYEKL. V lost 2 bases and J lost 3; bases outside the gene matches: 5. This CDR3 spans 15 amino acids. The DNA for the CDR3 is TGCGCCAGCAGCCAACGACAGGGTGGGACAGATACGCAGTATTTT. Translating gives CASSQRQGGTDTQYF.

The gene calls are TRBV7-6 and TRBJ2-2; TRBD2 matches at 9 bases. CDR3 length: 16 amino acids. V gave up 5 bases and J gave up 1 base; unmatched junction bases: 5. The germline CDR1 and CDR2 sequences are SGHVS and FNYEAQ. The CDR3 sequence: CASSLRTSVNTGELFF. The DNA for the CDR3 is TGTGCCAGCAGCCTAAGGACTAGCGTGAACACCGGGGAGCTGTTTTTT.

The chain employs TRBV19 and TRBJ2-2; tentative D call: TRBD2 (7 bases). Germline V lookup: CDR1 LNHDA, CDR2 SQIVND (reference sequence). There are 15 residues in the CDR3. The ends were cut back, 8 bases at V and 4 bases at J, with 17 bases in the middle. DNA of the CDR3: TGTGCCAGTTCTCGGGGGGCGAGGGGCACCGGGGAGCTGTTTTTT. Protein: CASSRGARGTGELFF.

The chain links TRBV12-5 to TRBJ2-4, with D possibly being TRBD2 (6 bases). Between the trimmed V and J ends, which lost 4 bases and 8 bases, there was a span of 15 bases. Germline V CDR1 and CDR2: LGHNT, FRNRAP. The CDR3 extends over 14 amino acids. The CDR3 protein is CASGYPEGMDIQYF. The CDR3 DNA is TGTGCTAGTGGTTACCCGGAGGGCATGGACATTCAGTACTTC.

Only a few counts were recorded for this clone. The CDR3 coding sequence is TGCGCCAGCAGGTCAATCCCCAGTGGGTGTGAAAAACTGTTTTTT. Residues: CASRSIPSGCEKLFF. The V call is TRBV10-1, the J call TRBJ1-4; D call uncertain. Per germline, CDR1 WNHNN and CDR2 SYGVQD (reference sequence). This CDR3 has 15 amino acids. Trimming took off 6 bases at V and 7 bases at J, with 18 bases between the two ends.

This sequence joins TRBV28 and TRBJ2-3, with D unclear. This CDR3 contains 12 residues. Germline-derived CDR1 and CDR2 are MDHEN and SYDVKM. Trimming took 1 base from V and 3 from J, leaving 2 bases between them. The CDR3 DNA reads TGTGCCAGCAGTTTATTGACAGATACGCAGTATTTT. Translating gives CASSLLTDTQYF.